This T cell receptor (beta chain) was captured in a study of radiation and T cells in renal cell carcinoma. Turning to the study itself: Nephrectomy followed 15 Gy stereotactic body radiation by 4 weeks.

This sample's time point: blood 2 weeks post-SBRT. Regarding treatment: 15 Gy SBRT to primary tumor, nephrectomy 4 weeks later. The tumor was a clear cell renal cell carcinoma. Libraries were prepared by immunoSEQ multiplex PCR; TCRdb keeps only in-frame clonotypes and omits some of them. The sample records tens of thousands of clones, roughly four fifths being singletons. Whole-study results and caveats: No pretreatment tumor biopsies were available for baseline clonotypes.

CDR1 is MNHEY and CDR2 is SVGAGI in the germline V gene. Trimming stripped 6 bases from V and 4 bases from J, with 13 bases between. CDR3 size: 13 residues. On this clone itself: The antigen remains unidentified.

Sample: blood, taken from a patient whose treatment included radiotherapy and nephrectomy. V usage is TRBV6-5 and J usage is TRBJ2-7; D ambiguous. This clonotype was sampled from a man in his 60s with renal cell carcinoma. The CDR3, as DNA: TGTGCCAGCAGGTTGAATAGTATGTACGAGCAGTACTTC. It codes for CASRLNSMYEQYF.